This TCR beta chain originates from a study of T-cell memory formation after mild COVID-19. Study information: Across donors, TCR clusters were largely donor specific.

MiXCR, run by TCRdb on the 5' RACE reads, gives a single entry per CDR3 protein. This sample has approximately 88,000 distinct CDR3 sequences, with about 23% found just once. Per the germline V gene, CDR1 is SGHVS and CDR2 is FQNEAQ. Trimming cost V 1 base and J 4 bases, with 5 bases left between them. This CDR3 region has 13 residues. V usage is TRBV7-8 and J usage is TRBJ1-5; D not certain. This clonotype originated in a young man who had mild COVID-19 (a few samples of this study predate the infection). Cell type and time point are not known. The sample consisted of PBMCs or a T cell subset sorted from them (not recorded which). For the CDR3, the DNA is TGTGCCAGCAGCTTAGTAGTGAATCAGCCCCAGCATTTT. Protein sequence: CASSLVVNQPQHF. The entire variable domain, with the rest obtained from reference TRBV7-8 and TRBJ1-5, is as follows: GAGVSQSPRYKVAKRGQDVALRCDPISGHVSLFWYQQALGQGPEFLTYFQNEAQLDKSGLPSDRFFAERPEGSVSTLKIQRTQQEDSAVYLCASSLVVNQPQHFGDGTRLSIL.